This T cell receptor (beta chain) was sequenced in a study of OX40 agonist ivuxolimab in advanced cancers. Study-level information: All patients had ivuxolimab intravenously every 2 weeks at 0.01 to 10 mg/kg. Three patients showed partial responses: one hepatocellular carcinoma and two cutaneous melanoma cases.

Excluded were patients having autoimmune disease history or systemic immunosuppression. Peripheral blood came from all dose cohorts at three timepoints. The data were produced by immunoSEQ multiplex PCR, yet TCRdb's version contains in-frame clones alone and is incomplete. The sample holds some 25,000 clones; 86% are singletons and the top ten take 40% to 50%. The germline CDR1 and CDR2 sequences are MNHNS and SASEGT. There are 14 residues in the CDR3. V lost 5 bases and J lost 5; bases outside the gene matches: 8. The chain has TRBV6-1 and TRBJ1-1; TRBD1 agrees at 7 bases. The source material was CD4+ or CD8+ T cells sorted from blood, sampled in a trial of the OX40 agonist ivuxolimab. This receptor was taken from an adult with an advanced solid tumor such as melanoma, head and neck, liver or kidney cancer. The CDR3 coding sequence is TGTGCCAGCAGTCAACGACAGGGAGAAACTGAAGCTTTCTTT. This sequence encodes CASSQRQGETEAFF.